Each of the 24 T cell receptor beta chains below was sequenced from the same sample in a study of regulatory T cells in long-lasting Graves disease. This sample's time point: newly diagnosed GD, antithyroid drugs for less than 3 months. PBMCs were the source of the RNA used for TCR sequencing. The TCR beta library used iRepertoire HTBI primers with Arm-PCR amplification of CDR3. One entry per CDR3 protein results from TCRdb running MiXCR on the multiplex PCR reads. The table includes approximately 470,000 distinct CDR3 sequences, around 16% detected once. These data were likewise used in another study, on T cells in Graves' hyperthyroidism and ophthalmopathy.

The starting material was peripheral blood mononuclear cells (PBMCs), obtained at new diagnosis, from a patient treated with antithyroid drugs. The receptor source for this set is a man aged 35-49 years with Graves disease.

The rearrangement uses TRBV5-1 and TRBJ1-6; D possibly corresponds to TRBD1 (6 bases). Germline lookup yields CDR1 SGHRS and CDR2 YFSETQ. The length of the CDR3 is 13 residues. V dropped 2 bases and J dropped 13 bases, with 13 bases sitting between them. In nucleotides, the CDR3 is TGCGCCAGCAGCTTAAGACAGGTTGAGCCCCTCCACTTT. Translation gives CASSLRQVEPLHF. Filled out from reference TRBV5-1 and TRBJ1-6, the complete variable domain reads KAGVTQTPRYLIKTRGQQVTLSCSPISGHRSVSWYQQTPGQGLQFLFEYFSETQRNKGNFPGRFSGRQFSNSRSEMNVSTLELGDSALYLCASSLRQVEPLHFGNGTRLTVT.

A word on this clonotype: A read error may be the cause here, since a much bigger clone is one base away. This chain connects TRBV28 to TRBJ2-3; D not certain. The CDR3 contains 13 residues. Per germline, CDR1 MDHEN and CDR2 SYDVKM. DNA for the CDR3: TGTGCCGGCAGTGAAGAACTCACAGATACGCAGTATTTT. It is translated as CAGSEELTDTQYF.

This clonotype turned up a few times. The chain uses TRBV6-5 and TRBJ2-1, with 8 bases fitting TRBD2. The CDR3 has 18 residues. The V gene end was trimmed by 0 bases and the J gene end by 3 bases; junction bases not matched to a gene: 10. Germline-derived CDR1 and CDR2 are MNHEY and SVGAGI. The CDR3 DNA reads as TGTGCCAGCAGTTACTCGGTACCTAGCGGGCTATACTACAATGAGCAGTTCTTC. Protein sequence: CASSYSVPSGLYYNEQFF.

This clonotype was observed many times. The chain combines TRBV2 with TRBJ2-7; 12 bases fit TRBD2. J lost 7 bases, V lost 3 bases, and 10 bases had no gene match. The V gene's germline CDR1 is SNHLY and CDR2 FYNNEI. The CDR3 is 16 residues long. In nucleotides, the CDR3 is TGTGCCAGCAGTGAGGGTCTAGCGGGAGGGCCGGAGGAGCAGTACTTC. Translating it yields CASSEGLAGGPEEQYF.

The gene calls are TRBV11-1 and TRBJ2-1; D gene uncertain. The CDR3 totals 15 residues. Germline V CDR1 and CDR2: SGHAT, FQDESV (reference sequence). V was pared by 5 bases and J by 6 bases, with 17 bases between. The chain's CDR3 is CASSQDGELSNEQFF. The DNA for the CDR3 is TGTGCCAGCAGCCAAGATGGGGAACTCTCCAATGAGCAGTTCTTC.

This clonotype has a handful of counts. The chain employs TRBV9 and TRBJ2-2, with D hard to call. CDR1 is SGDLS, CDR2 YYNGEE, per germline. CDR3 length: 15 residues. Between the trimmed V and J ends, which lost 4 bases and 6 bases, there was a span of 16 bases. The CDR3 sequence: CASSPFPRSSGELFF. CDR3 coding DNA: TGTGCCAGCAGCCCCTTCCCCCGGAGTTCCGGGGAGCTGTTTTTT.

This clonotype came up many times. The chain couples TRBV28 to TRBJ2-7, with TRBD1 matching over 7 bases. The junction had 8 bases not matched to a gene; V was cut back by 3 bases and J by 0 bases. In germline, CDR1 is MDHEN, CDR2 SYDVKM. The CDR3 contains 16 residues. CDR3 protein: CASSFITDRRSYEQYF. For the CDR3, the DNA is TGTGCCAGCAGTTTTATTACGGACAGGCGCTCCTACGAGCAGTACTTC.

This clonotype has more than one count but fewer than ten. J is TRBJ2-7 and V is TRBV15, with D possibly matching TRBD1 (6 bases). V lost 3 bases, J lost 0 bases, and 18 bases lay in between. Germline V gene data show CDR1 as LNHNV and CDR2 as YYDKDF (reference sequence). The CDR3 has 17 residues. Here the CDR3 reads CATSRKTGPYSSYEQYF. In DNA form, the CDR3 reads TGTGCCACCAGCAGGAAGACAGGACCCTATAGCTCCTACGAGCAGTACTTC.

This clonotype was seen ten or more times. The chain couples TRBV20-1 to TRBJ2-3; D ambiguous. The CDR3 covers 14 residues. The ends were cut back, 1 base at V and 5 bases at J, with 13 bases in the middle. CDR1 DFQATT and CDR2 SNEGSKA come from the germline V gene (reference sequence). The CDR3 loop reads CSARAPPAVDTQYF. As DNA, the CDR3 is TGCAGTGCTAGAGCCCCCCCGGCGGTAGATACGCAGTATTTT.

The rearrangement joins TRBV6-1 to TRBJ2-3; 15 bases map to TRBD2. V dropped 8 bases and J dropped 4; count of bases not matched to a gene: 4. This CDR3 contains 15 residues. Germline V gives CDR1 MNHNS, CDR2 SASEGT. CDR3 bases: TGTGCCAGCGGGACTAGCGGGAGGTGGGCAGATACGCAGTATTTT. It is translated as CASGTSGRWADTQYF.

This clonotype has a count of ten or more. This chain connects TRBV12-3 or TRBV12-4 to TRBJ2-3; possible D gene TRBD1, 6 bases. V dropped 7 bases and J dropped 3 bases, with 14 bases sitting between them. CDR3 size: 14 residues. The CDR3 DNA sequence: TGTGCCAGCAACCAGGGGTTCAGAACAGATACGCAGTATTTT. Residues: CASNQGFRTDTQYF.

CDR3 DNA: TGTGCCACCGGATCGTCGTCGTCCGGCACAGATACGCAGTATTTT. This encodes CATGSSSSGTDTQYF. V and J are TRBV24-1 and TRBJ2-3; D gene ambiguous. Germline V gene data show CDR1 as KGHDR and CDR2 as SFDVKD. The CDR3 has 15 residues. V lost 9 bases and J 1 base, leaving 16 bases between the germline ends.

This chain uses TRBV6-1 with TRBJ2-6, with D unclear. Trimming shortened V by 6 bases and J by 0 bases, and 21 bases separated the two germline ends. Germline CDR1 reads MNHNS; CDR2 reads SASEGT. The CDR3 covers 19 residues. Here the CDR3 reads CASRWVNSQPNSGANVLTF. The CDR3, as DNA: TGTGCCAGCAGATGGGTAAACAGCCAACCGAACTCTGGGGCCAACGTCCTGACTTTC.

Worth noting for this clonotype: The junction departs from germline at one end; a sequencing error may be responsible. J is TRBJ1-1 and V is TRBV5-1; D gene ambiguous. CDR1 is SGHRS, CDR2 YFSETQ, per germline. The CDR3 has 15 residues. The CDR3 DNA sequence: TGTGCCAGCAGCTTGGCAGTTGGGGTTGGCACTGAAGCTTTCTTT. Protein: CASSLAVGVGTEAFF.

The chain carries TRBV11-2 and TRBJ2-7; TRBD1 matches 8 bases. Trimming took 2 bases from V and 5 from J; bases not matched to a gene: 5. CDR1 SGHAT and CDR2 FQNNGV come from the germline V gene. The CDR3 is made up of 14 amino acids. The CDR3 nucleotides are TGTGCCAGCAGCTTATGGACAGGGATCGACGAGCAGTACTTC. Protein sequence: CASSLWTGIDEQYF. Full variable domain (missing parts from reference TRBV11-2 and TRBJ2-7): EAGVAQSPRYKIIEKRQSVAFWCNPISGHATLYWYQQILGQGPKLLIQFQNNGVVDDSQLPKDRFSAERLKGVDSTLKIQPAKLEDSAVYLCASSLWTGIDEQYFGPGTRLTVT.

The CDR3 DNA follows: TGTGCCAGCGGGGAGAGTAATCGACAGGGTCGGGAGACCCAGTACTTC. This gives the protein CASGESNRQGRETQYF. The V and J genes are TRBV25-1 and TRBJ2-5; TRBD1 agrees at 7 bases. The CDR3 contains 16 residues. From germline, CDR1 is MGHDK and CDR2 SYGVNS. Losses at the gene ends were 8 bases for V and 5 bases for J; bases not matched to a gene: 17.

A word on this clonotype: A much larger clone lies one base from this, so it may be a read error. This chain uses TRBV18 with TRBJ2-7; D is undetermined. This CDR3 contains 15 residues. CDR1 KGHSH and CDR2 LQKENI come from the germline V gene. The CDR3 loop is CASSPGHGGSCEQYF. In nucleotides, the CDR3 is TGTGCCAGCTCACCCGGCCACGGTGGCTCCTGCGAGCAGTACTTC. Filled out from reference TRBV18 and TRBJ2-7, the complete variable domain reads NAGVMQNPRHLVRRRGQEARLRCSPMKGHSHVYWYRQLPEEGLKFMVYLQKENIIDESGMPKERFSAEFPKEGPSILRIQQVVRGDSAAYFCASSPGHGGSCEQYFGPGTRLTVT.

In the case of this clonotype: A much larger clone differs by one base, so this may be a read error. The chain couples TRBV2 to TRBJ2-7; D possibly corresponds to TRBD1 (6 bases). Germline CDR1 and CDR2: SNHLY and FYNNEI. This CDR3 comprises 11 residues. With 4 bases removed from V and 9 bases from J, the gap between germline ends came to 10 bases. As DNA, the CDR3 is TGTGCCAGCAGTGCAGGGGTTGGGCAGTACTTC. Translation: CASSAGVGQYF.

CDR3 protein: CATSPTSGRAYYNEQFF. CDR3 coding DNA: TGTGCCACCAGTCCGACTAGCGGGAGGGCCTACTACAATGAGCAGTTCTTC. This rearrangement joins TRBV24-1 to TRBJ2-1; 14 bases match TRBD2. V was pared by 6 bases and J by 3 bases, with 6 bases of the junction left unmatched. CDR3 size: 17 residues. The germline V gene has CDR1 KGHDR and CDR2 SFDVKD.

V usage is TRBV18 and J usage is TRBJ2-2; 12 nucleotides line up with TRBD2. The CDR3 contains 19 residues. V was pared by 4 bases and J by 0 bases, with 9 bases of the junction left unmatched. The germline gives CDR1 KGHSH, CDR2 LQKENI. This CDR3 reads CASSRRGLAGGANTGELFF. CDR3 nucleotides: TGTGCCAGCTCACGACGGGGACTAGCGGGCGGAGCGAACACCGGGGAGCTGTTTTTT.

This clonotype was recorded at least ten times. The chain uses TRBV7-6 and TRBJ2-1, with 15 bases identical to TRBD2. Germline lookup yields CDR1 SGHVS and CDR2 FNYEAQ. Germline trimming cut 5 bases from V and 7 bases from J; bases unmatched to any gene: 6. This CDR3 comprises 16 residues. CDR3 residues: CASSVGLAGGRNEQFF. The CDR3 DNA sequence: TGTGCCAGCAGCGTCGGACTAGCGGGAGGGCGTAATGAGCAGTTCTTC.

In its sample, this clonotype was seen many times. The chain couples TRBV11-1 to TRBJ2-1, with D hard to call. This CDR3 has 15 residues. Germline values: CDR1 SGHAT, CDR2 FQDESV (reference sequence). The V and J ends lost 2 bases and 5 bases respectively, with 13 bases between them. The CDR3 bases are TGTGCCAGCAGCTTAATTGTGGCTACACACAATGAGCAGTTCTTC. Its translation is CASSLIVATHNEQFF.

This clonotype was observed a handful of times. The rearrangement joins TRBV6-1 to TRBJ2-7; tentative D call: TRBD1 (6 bases). The V gene lost 7 bases and the J gene lost 5 bases, with 15 bases spanning the gap. The CDR3 totals 13 residues. Per germline, CDR1 MNHNS and CDR2 SASEGT. CDR3 nucleotide sequence: TGTGCCAGCAAGAACGGACAGTTGGACGAGCAGTACTTC. Translating it yields CASKNGQLDEQYF.

This clonotype was detected ten times or more. V and J are TRBV7-6 and TRBJ2-5; TRBD2 aligns across 12 bases. The CDR3 consists of 15 residues. CDR1 and CDR2 from the germline V gene are SGHVS and FNYEAQ. Trimming took 1 base from V and 5 from J; bases not matched to a gene: 2. CDR3 bases: TGTGCCAGCAGCTTAGGTGGGACTAGCGGGGAGACCCAGTACTTC. This sequence encodes CASSLGGTSGETQYF.